This TCR beta chain emerged from a study of cytomegalovirus exposure and HLA in healthy donors. The CDR3 is 16 residues long. Trimming took 5 bases from V and 0 from J, leaving 16 bases between them. The germline V gene has CDR1 SGHAT and CDR2 FQNNGV. This PCR relied on a set of 60 Vbeta primers and 13 Jbeta primers. Here immunoSEQ multiplex PCR was the method, and the copy in TCRdb shows in-frame clones only, minus some. Of 100,000 to 150,000 clones in the sample, over 70% were seen once. These donors, healthy bone marrow donors, were studied. The V gene is TRBV11-2, the J gene TRBJ1-2, with D unclear. This receptor was taken from a man between 18 and 29 years old in good health and CMV-seropositive. The specimen was PBMCs. CDR3 sequence reads: CASSLINTPTNYGYTF. In nucleotides, the CDR3 is TGTGCCAGCAGCCTCATAAATACTCCTACTAACTATGGCTACACCTTC.